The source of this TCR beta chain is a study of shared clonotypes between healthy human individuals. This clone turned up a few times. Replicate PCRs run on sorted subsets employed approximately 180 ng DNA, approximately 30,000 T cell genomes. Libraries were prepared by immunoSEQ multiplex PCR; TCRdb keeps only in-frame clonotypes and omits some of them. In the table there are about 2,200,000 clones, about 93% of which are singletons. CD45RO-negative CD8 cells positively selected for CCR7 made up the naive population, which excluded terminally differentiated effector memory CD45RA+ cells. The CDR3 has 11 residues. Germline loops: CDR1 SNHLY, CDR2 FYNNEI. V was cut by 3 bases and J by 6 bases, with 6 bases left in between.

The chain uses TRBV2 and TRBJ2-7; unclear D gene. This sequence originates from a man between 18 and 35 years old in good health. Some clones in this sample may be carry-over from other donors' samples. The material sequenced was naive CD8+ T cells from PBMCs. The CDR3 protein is CASSDVSEQYF. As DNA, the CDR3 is TGTGCCAGCAGTGACGTATCCGAGCAGTACTTC.